The T cell receptor (beta chain) under discussion was sequenced for a study of cytomegalovirus exposure and HLA in healthy donors. Study-wide findings and caveats: Across HLA loci, a later analysis found differing TCR association rates, with DRB1 most and HLA-C fewest. Being indistinguishable, some V segments were excluded, TRBV6-2 and TRBV6-3 among them. According to an earlier analysis, most TCR beta V segments yielded productive rearrangements about 90% or about 30% of the time. Per published accounts, TCR beta sequences correctly predicted the HLA-A and HLA-B alleles of most subjects.

The germline V gene encodes CDR1 SGHAT and CDR2 FQNNGV. V trimming: 7 bases; J trimming: 4 bases; junction bases outside the gene matches: 7. CDR3 length: 14 residues. PCR was performed using 60 Vbeta and 13 Jbeta primers. The table came from immunoSEQ multiplex PCR; TCRdb's copy has only in-frame clones and leaves some out. The sample lists around 190,000 clones, roughly 77% occurring once. There are a few counts of this clone. The antigen remains undetermined. The genes are TRBV11-2 and TRBJ2-5; 9 bases match TRBD1. Sequenced input: PBMCs. This clonotype originated in a man aged 25-45 years in good health and CMV-seropositive. The CDR3 DNA sequence: TGTGCCAGCACCTCGCGGACAGGGGCAGAGACCCAGTACTTC. Translation: CASTSRTGAETQYF.